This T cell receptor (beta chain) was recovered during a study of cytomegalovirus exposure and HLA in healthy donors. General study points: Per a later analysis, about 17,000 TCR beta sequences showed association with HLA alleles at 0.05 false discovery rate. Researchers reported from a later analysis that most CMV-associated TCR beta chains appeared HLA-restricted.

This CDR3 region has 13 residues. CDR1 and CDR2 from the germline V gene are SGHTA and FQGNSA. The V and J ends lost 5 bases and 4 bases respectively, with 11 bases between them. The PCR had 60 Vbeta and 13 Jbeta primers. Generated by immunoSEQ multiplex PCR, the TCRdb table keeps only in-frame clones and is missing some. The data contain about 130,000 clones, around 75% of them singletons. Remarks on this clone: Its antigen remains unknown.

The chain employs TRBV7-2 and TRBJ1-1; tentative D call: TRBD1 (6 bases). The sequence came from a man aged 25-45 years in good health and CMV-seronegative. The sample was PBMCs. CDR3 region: CASSLNRATEAFF. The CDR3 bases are TGTGCCAGCAGCCTAAACAGGGCCACTGAAGCTTTCTTT. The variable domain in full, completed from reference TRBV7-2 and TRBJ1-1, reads GAGVSQSPSNKVTEKGKDVELRCDPISGHTALYWYRQSLGQGLEFLIYFQGNSAPDKSGLPSDRFSAERTGGSVSTLTIQRTQQEDSAVYLCASSLNRATEAFFGQGTRLTVV.